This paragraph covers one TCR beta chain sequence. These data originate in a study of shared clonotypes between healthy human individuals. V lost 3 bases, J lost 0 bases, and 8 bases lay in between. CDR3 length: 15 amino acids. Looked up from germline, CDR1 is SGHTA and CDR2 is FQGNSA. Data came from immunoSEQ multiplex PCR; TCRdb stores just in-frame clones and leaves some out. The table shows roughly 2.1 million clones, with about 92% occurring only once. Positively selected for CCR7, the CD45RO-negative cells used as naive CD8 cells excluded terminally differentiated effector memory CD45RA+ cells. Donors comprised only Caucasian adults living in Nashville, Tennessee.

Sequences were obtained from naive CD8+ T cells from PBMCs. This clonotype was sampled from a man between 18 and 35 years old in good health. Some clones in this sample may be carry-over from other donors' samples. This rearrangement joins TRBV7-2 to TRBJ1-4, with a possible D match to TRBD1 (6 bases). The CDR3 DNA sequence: TGTGCCAGCAGCTTGGACAGCGCAACTAATGAAAAACTGTTTTTT. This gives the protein CASSLDSATNEKLFF.